The 18 T cell receptor beta chains given below trace back to one sample, sequenced in a study of cytomegalovirus exposure and HLA in healthy donors. Sequencing used immunoSEQ multiplex PCR; TCRdb keeps in-frame clones, though not all of them. The sample contains about 68,000 clones, approximately 96% of which appear only once. What was sequenced was PBMCs. Receptor source: a man between 18 and 29 years old in good health and CMV-seronegative.

The rearrangement joins TRBV5-1 to TRBJ1-4, with D perhaps matching TRBD1 (5 bases). This CDR3 contains 20 residues. The germline gives CDR1 SGHRS, CDR2 YFSETQ. Trimming shortened V by 6 bases and J by 2 bases, and 29 bases separated the two germline ends. CDR3 protein: CASTQSGRISSRSTNEKLFF. CDR3 bases: TGCGCCAGCACGCAATCAGGGAGGATCAGTAGTAGGTCGACTAATGAAAAACTGTTTTTT. The whole variable domain, filled in from reference TRBV5-1 and TRBJ1-4, reads KAGVTQTPRYLIKTRGQQVTLSCSPISGHRSVSWYQQTPGQGLQFLFEYFSETQRNKGNFPGRFSGRQFSNSRSEMNVSTLELGDSALYLCASTQSGRISSRSTNEKLFFGSGTQLSVL.

This rearrangement joins TRBV7-6 to TRBJ1-1; D is unresolved. Germline CDR1 and CDR2: SGHVS and FNYEAQ. Trimming took off 5 bases at V and 1 base at J, with 5 bases between the two ends. CDR3 size: 12 residues. In nucleotides, the CDR3 is TGTGCCAGCAGCGGAGGGAACACTGAAGCTTTCTTT. It codes for CASSGGNTEAFF.

This chain connects TRBV5-5 to TRBJ2-3; D is unresolved. This CDR3 is built from 16 residues. Between the trimmed V and J ends, which lost 0 bases and 2 bases, there was a span of 13 bases. Germline V CDR1 and CDR2: SGHKS, YYEKEE (reference sequence). The CDR3 reads CASSLGRFDDTDTQYF. In DNA form, the CDR3 reads TGTGCCAGCAGCTTGGGCAGGTTCGATGACACAGATACGCAGTATTTT.

The gene calls are TRBV30 and TRBJ2-3, with D perhaps matching TRBD2 (5 bases). The V gene's germline CDR1 is GTSNPN and CDR2 SVGIG (reference sequence). CDR3 length equals 14 residues. V lost 5 bases to trimming and J lost 0 bases, with 12 bases between them. DNA of the CDR3: TGTGCCTGGTCCCGCGGGTCTAGCACAGATACGCAGTATTTT. Amino acids: CAWSRGSSTDTQYF. Full variable domain (remainder filled in from reference TRBV30 and TRBJ2-3): SQTIHQWPATLVQPVGSPLSLECTVEGTSNPNLYWYRQAAGRGLQLLFYSVGIGQISSEVPQNLSASRPQDRQFILSSKKLLLSDSGFYLCAWSRGSSTDTQYFGPGTRLTVL.

The chain has TRBV2 and TRBJ2-3; weak D call: TRBD1 (6 bases). CDR1 and CDR2 from the germline V gene are SNHLY and FYNNEI. The length of the CDR3 is 12 residues. V lost 6 bases to trimming and J lost 14 bases, with 18 bases between them. The CDR3 protein is CASSLKQGRTYF. The CDR3 DNA reads as TGTGCCAGCAGCCTCAAACAGGGACGTACGTATTTT.

The DNA for the CDR3 is TGTGCCAGCAGTCGGGACTTTAGCGAAAAACTGTTTTTT. Encoded protein: CASSRDFSEKLFF. The chain uses TRBV2 and TRBJ1-4, with D perhaps matching TRBD1 (5 bases). Germline lookup yields CDR1 SNHLY and CDR2 FYNNEI. V lost 5 bases and J lost 8, with 12 bases in between. The CDR3 consists of 13 residues.

The V and J genes are TRBV6-6 and TRBJ1-2, with D perhaps matching TRBD1 (6 bases). Per the germline V gene, CDR1 is MNHNY and CDR2 is SVGAGI (reference sequence). V lost 6 bases and J 4 bases, leaving 12 bases between the germline ends. The length of the CDR3 is 13 residues. CDR3 bases: TGTGCCAGCAGCGTGGGGGCGGTCTATGGCTACACCTTC. Protein sequence: CASSVGAVYGYTF.

The rearrangement joins TRBV2 to TRBJ1-1; D is possibly TRBD1 (5 bases). CDR1 and CDR2 from the germline V gene are SNHLY and FYNNEI. This CDR3 is 14 amino acids long. V was trimmed by 8 bases and J by 0 bases, leaving 13 bases between them. The CDR3 coding sequence is TGTGCCAGCTCACAAGGGGCAATGAACACTGAAGCTTTCTTT. Translated, it gives CASSQGAMNTEAFF.

The chain uses TRBV27 and TRBJ1-2; D may be TRBD1 (6 bases). The CDR3 is made up of 16 amino acids. Trimming took 5 bases from V and 1 from J, leaving 17 bases between them. CDR1 and CDR2 (germline): MNHEY, SMNVEV (reference sequence). CDR3 sequence (DNA): TGTGCCAGCAGTCCCCTTCCCACAGGGAGTAACTATGGCTACACCTTC. Its translation: CASSPLPTGSNYGYTF.

The genes are TRBV7-8 and TRBJ2-2, with D possibly being TRBD1 (5 bases). The ends were cut back, 0 bases at V and 2 bases at J, with 7 bases in the middle. The germline CDR1 and CDR2 sequences are SGHVS and FQNEAQ. This CDR3 has 15 residues. The CDR3 coding sequence is TGTGCCAGCAGCTTAGCTCAGGGAAACACCGGGGAGCTGTTTTTT. This encodes CASSLAQGNTGELFF.

Ten or more counts support this clone. The gene calls are TRBV5-6 and TRBJ1-1, with D possibly being TRBD1 (5 bases). In germline, CDR1 is SGHDT, CDR2 YYEEEE. The V and J ends lost 4 bases and 0 bases respectively, with 16 bases between them. CDR3 length: 16 residues. The CDR3 protein is CASSLSTALMNTEAFF. Here the CDR3 DNA reads TGTGCCAGCAGCCTCTCGACAGCTCTCATGAACACTGAAGCTTTCTTT. The full variable domain, with the rest looked up from reference TRBV5-6 and TRBJ1-1, is DAGVTQSPTHLIKTRGQQVTLRCSPKSGHDTVSWYQQALGQGPQFIFQYYEEEERQRGNFPDRFSGHQFPNYSSELNVNALLLGDSALYLCASSLSTALMNTEAFFGQGTRLTVV.

The gene calls are TRBV10-3 and TRBJ1-2, with TRBD1 identical over 7 bases. Germline values: CDR1 ENHRY, CDR2 SYGVKD. This CDR3 region has 13 residues. V lost 2 bases and J lost 3; bases outside the gene matches: 0. CDR3 nucleotide sequence: TGTGCCATCAGTGAGGGGACAGACTATGGCTACACCTTC. It specifies CAISEGTDYGYTF.

The chain couples TRBV5-1 to TRBJ1-1, with TRBD1 identical over 7 bases. Per the germline V gene, CDR1 is SGHRS and CDR2 is YFSETQ. The ends lost 0 bases at V and 4 bases at J; junction bases unmatched: 9. This CDR3 contains 16 residues. The CDR3 protein is CASSLGHSRGFTEAFF. In nucleotides, the CDR3 is TGCGCCAGCAGCTTGGGCCACTCCAGGGGGTTCACTGAAGCTTTCTTT.

The chain has TRBV27 and TRBJ2-5; D is perhaps TRBD1 (6 bases). V was shortened by 0 bases and J by 2 bases, with 16 bases between the two germline ends. Looked up from germline, CDR1 is MNHEY and CDR2 is SMNVEV (reference sequence). The CDR3 is 17 amino acids. The CDR3 region has the DNA TGTGCCAGCAGTTTATCTCAACCAAGGGGGTATCAAGAGACCCAGTACTTC. Its translation: CASSLSQPRGYQETQYF.

The chain links TRBV27 to TRBJ2-7, with TRBD1 matching over 7 bases. J lost 0 bases, V lost 4 bases, and 9 bases had no gene match. CDR1 is MNHEY, CDR2 SMNVEV, per germline (reference sequence). The CDR3 is 16 residues long. In nucleotides, the CDR3 is TGTGCCAGCAGTTACACAGGGGAAACTCTCTCCTACGAGCAGTACTTC. Its protein product is CASSYTGETLSYEQYF.

The chain joins TRBV29-1 to TRBJ1-2, with a possible D match to TRBD1 (6 bases). Trimming removed 1 base at V and 5 bases at J, with 8 bases between. CDR3 size: 12 residues. Germline CDR1 and CDR2: SQVTM and ANQGSEA. The CDR3 loop is CSVEGTDYGYTF. The CDR3 coding sequence is TGCAGCGTTGAAGGGACAGATTATGGCTACACCTTC.

The V gene is TRBV27, the J gene TRBJ2-5; unclear D gene. The J call is doubtful: the DNA matches TRBJ2-7 better. This CDR3 comprises 13 residues. In germline, CDR1 is MNHEY, CDR2 SMNVEV (reference sequence). CDR3: CASSLSKEYEQYF. CDR3 coding DNA: TGTGCCAGCAGTTTATCCAAGGAGTACGAGCAGTACTTC.

V is TRBV4-1 and J is TRBJ1-1; 9 bases are shared with TRBD1. CDR3 size: 18 residues. V shed 0 bases, J shed 2 bases, and the junction held 10 bases outside the gene matches. CDR1 and CDR2 (germline): MGHRA, YSYEKL. CDR3 protein: CASSQDSFDRGVNTEAFF. In DNA form, the CDR3 reads TGCGCCAGCAGCCAAGATTCGTTCGACAGGGGGGTAAACACTGAAGCTTTCTTT.